This entry lists 16 T cell receptor beta chains sequenced from one sample in a study of blood T cell repertoires in COVID-19. TCRdb's table, derived via immunoSEQ multiplex PCR, lists solely in-frame clones and lacks some. The table lists more than 200,000 clones, about 87% of them singletons, with roughly 1.7% in the top ten. The sample consisted of PBMCs or T cells enriched from blood (not recorded which). Receptors were obtained from a woman aged 45 to 65 who had recovered from COVID-19.

The chain is built from TRBV6-5 and TRBJ1-2; the match to TRBD1 covers 7 bases. The CDR3 length is 15 residues. The V gene end was trimmed by 5 bases and the J gene end by 0 bases; junction bases not matched to a gene: 6. Germline loops: CDR1 MNHEY, CDR2 SVGAGI. The CDR3 region is CASSLRQGANYGYTF. The DNA of the CDR3 is TGTGCCAGCAGTCTACGACAGGGCGCTAACTATGGCTACACCTTC.

V gene TRBV6-5 combines with J gene TRBJ1-6; D is undetermined. In germline, CDR1 is MNHEY, CDR2 SVGAGI. V lost 5 bases to trimming and J lost 7 bases, with 12 bases between them. This CDR3 has 14 residues. CDR3 sequence: CASSLGGKNSPLHF. The CDR3 DNA reads as TGTGCCAGCAGTCTCGGAGGAAAGAATTCACCCCTCCACTTT.

The genes are TRBV18 and TRBJ2-2, with D uncertain. Germline CDR1 reads KGHSH; CDR2 reads LQKENI. Between the trimmed V and J ends, which lost 5 bases and 10 bases, there was a span of 20 bases. This CDR3 has 15 residues. CDR3 region: CASSSLSSFMEELFF. The CDR3 DNA reads TGTGCCAGCTCATCGCTCTCTAGTTTCATGGAGGAGCTGTTTTTT.

This chain uses TRBV3-1 (or the pseudogene TRBV3-2) with TRBJ2-1, with 10 positions matching TRBD1. Trimming cost V 0 bases and J 6 bases; bases outside gene matches: 5. This CDR3 contains 16 residues. In germline, CDR1 is LGHDT, CDR2 YNNKEL (reference sequence). The CDR3 DNA sequence: TGTGCCAGCAGCCAAGAAGGACAGGGGGGGTTCAATGAGCAGTTCTTC. Its translation: CASSQEGQGGFNEQFF.

The sample holds a few counts of this clone. The J gene is TRBJ2-2, the V gene TRBV5-4; the D gene is possibly TRBD1 (6 bases). The germline V gene has CDR1 SGHNT and CDR2 YYREEE (reference sequence). This CDR3 has 18 amino acids. Trimming took off 2 bases at V and 0 bases at J, with 17 bases between the two ends. CDR3 region: CASSLGRLGGSNTGELFF. The CDR3 nucleotides read TGTGCCAGCAGCTTAGGCCGGTTAGGGGGATCGAACACCGGGGAGCTGTTTTTT.

This sequence joins TRBV24-1 and TRBJ2-7, with D perhaps TRBD1 (5 bases). There are 15 residues in the CDR3. From germline, CDR1 is KGHDR and CDR2 SFDVKD. V was shortened by 3 bases and J by 2 bases, with 13 bases between the two germline ends. For the CDR3, the DNA is TGTGCCACCAGTGATACGTTAGCAGGGCCCTACGAGCAGTACTTC. Translating gives CATSDTLAGPYEQYF.

The gene calls are TRBV27 and TRBJ2-5; 12 positions match TRBD2. With 2 bases clipped from V and 5 bases from J, the junction kept 3 bases outside the gene matches. Germline V CDR1 and CDR2: MNHEY, SMNVEV (reference sequence). This CDR3 has 15 amino acids. In DNA form, the CDR3 reads TGTGCCAGCAGTTTAACTAGCGGGGGGAGGGAGACCCAGTACTTC. Translating gives CASSLTSGGRETQYF.

This chain uses TRBV2 with TRBJ2-7; the D gene is possibly TRBD2 (5 bases). CDR1 is SNHLY and CDR2 is FYNNEI in the germline V gene. The V and J ends lost 1 base and 0 bases respectively, with 10 bases between them. This CDR3 has 15 amino acids. DNA of the CDR3: TGTGCCAGCAGTGAAGTAGGCGGGCCCTCCTACGAGCAGTACTTC. As protein: CASSEVGGPSYEQYF.

This clone appeared a few times. The chain joins TRBV15 to TRBJ2-2; the D is unclear. The germline V and J ends were trimmed by 0 bases and 5 bases, with 7 bases remaining between them. This CDR3 spans 14 amino acids. Germline CDR1 reads LNHNV; CDR2 reads YYDKDF (reference sequence). This CDR3 reads CATSRDGRTGELFF. CDR3 bases: TGTGCCACCAGCAGAGATGGGCGTACCGGGGAGCTGTTTTTT. Full variable domain (outside the CDR3, taken from reference TRBV15 and TRBJ2-2): DAMVIQNPRYQVTQFGKPVTLSCSQTLNHNVMYWYQQKSSQAPKLLFHYYDKDFNNEADTPDNFQSRRPNTSFCFLDIRSPGLGDTAMYLCATSRDGRTGELFFGEGSRLTVL.

This chain links TRBV11-2 with TRBJ2-7; 9 positions match TRBD2. The CDR3 is 17 amino acids. V shed 5 bases and J 2 bases; nucleotides not matched to a gene: 13. CDR1 and CDR2 (germline): SGHAT, FQNNGV. In DNA form, the CDR3 reads TGTGCCAGCAGCCCAGGGGGAGCGGGGGGTACCGCCTACGAGCAGTACTTC. It translates to CASSPGGAGGTAYEQYF.

The V call is TRBV27, the J call TRBJ2-4; D unresolved. This CDR3 is 14 amino acids long. V was trimmed by 3 bases and J by 1 base, leaving 7 bases between them. Looked up from germline, CDR1 is MNHEY and CDR2 is SMNVEV (reference sequence). The CDR3 loop is CASSFNGAKNIQYF. CDR3 nucleotide sequence: TGTGCCAGCAGTTTTAACGGGGCCAAAAACATTCAGTACTTC.

V usage is TRBV9 and J usage is TRBJ2-1; 9 bases line up with TRBD2. J lost 5 bases, V lost 7 bases, and 7 bases had no gene match. Germline CDR1 reads SGDLS; CDR2 reads YYNGEE. This CDR3 has 14 residues. CDR3: CASAGSGRNNEQFF. The CDR3 DNA sequence: TGTGCCAGCGCGGGGAGCGGGAGGAACAATGAGCAGTTCTTC. Using reference TRBV9 and TRBJ2-1 for the parts outside the CDR3, the full variable domain is DSGVTQTPKHLITATGQRVTLRCSPRSGDLSVYWYQQSLDQGLQFLIQYYNGEERAKGNILERFSAQQFPDLHSELNLSSLELGDSALYFCASAGSGRNNEQFFGPGTRLTVL.

The chain couples TRBV4-1 to TRBJ2-5; the D is unclear. V lost 3 bases to trimming and J lost 4 bases, with 12 bases between them. This CDR3 is 14 amino acids long. Germline V lookup: CDR1 MGHRA, CDR2 YSYEKL. CDR3 in DNA: TGCGCCAGCAGCCAGAGGCCCCTGAGAGAGACCCAGTACTTC. Encoded protein: CASSQRPLRETQYF.

The V and J genes are TRBV25-1 and TRBJ2-5; D is possibly TRBD1 (5 bases). The germline V and J ends were trimmed by 2 bases and 3 bases, with 16 bases remaining between them. This CDR3 region has 16 residues. Germline loops: CDR1 MGHDK, CDR2 SYGVNS. The CDR3 DNA reads TGTGCCAGCAGTGAAACGAATCACAGGTCAAAAGAGACCCAGTACTTC. This translates into CASSETNHRSKETQYF.

V usage is TRBV27 and J usage is TRBJ2-2; TRBD2 matches 8 bases. CDR1 and CDR2 from the germline V gene are MNHEY and SMNVEV (reference sequence). The CDR3 runs to 17 residues. V lost 3 bases and J lost 4; bases outside the gene matches: 10. The CDR3 loop is CASSFGNTGGPTGELFF. CDR3 nucleotides: TGTGCCAGCAGTTTTGGGAACACGGGGGGGCCCACCGGGGAGCTGTTTTTT.

The rearrangement links TRBV19 to TRBJ1-2; D unclear. V was cut by 9 bases and J by 8 bases, with 19 bases left in between. Per the germline V gene, CDR1 is LNHDA and CDR2 is SQIVND (reference sequence). CDR3 size: 13 residues. CDR3 protein: CASRVFSVAGYTF. CDR3 bases: TGTGCCAGCCGCGTCTTCTCCGTTGCGGGCTACACCTTC.